This is a list of T cell receptor beta chains from one sample in a study of T-cell memory formation after mild COVID-19. MiXCR, run by TCRdb on the 5' RACE reads, gives a single entry per CDR3 protein. Seen here are a few hundred thousand distinct CDR3 sequences, approximately 21% observed once, and the top ten hold roughly 8.1%. The sample consisted of PBMCs or a T cell subset sorted from them (not recorded which). The receptors were sampled from an adult woman who had mild COVID-19 (a few samples of this study predate the infection). Cell type and time point are not known. The CDR3 runs from the conserved cysteine through the conserved F or W.

J gene	V gene	CDR3 protein
TRBJ2-7	TRBV29-1	CSVVSGSSYEQYF
TRBJ2-2	TRBV12-3/TRBV12-4	CASLPGQNTGELFF
TRBJ2-5	TRBV2	CASSGDSNAEYF
TRBJ1-2	TRBV7-3	CASSFMGTGYGYTF
TRBJ1-2	TRBV4-1	CASSQGDGNYGYTF
TRBJ2-4	TRBV7-9	CASSPGQGAKNIQYF
TRBJ2-5	TRBV12-3/TRBV12-4	CASRVAGGPRETQYF
TRBJ2-7	TRBV19	CASRGRWNEQYF
TRBJ2-7	TRBV7-6	CASSLGDGLSSYEQYF
TRBJ1-5	TRBV12-3/TRBV12-4	CASSPGGGHNQPQHF
TRBJ1-5	TRBV5-5	CASSFFGGVDQPQHF
TRBJ2-3	TRBV20-1	CSARWWGTDTQYF
TRBJ2-7	TRBV18	CASSPSSGTLGYEQYF
TRBJ1-1	TRBV5-1	CASRSSAGNMNTEAFF
TRBJ2-7	TRBV13	CASSFRTSGNYEQYF
TRBJ2-7	TRBV6-5	CASSPGLGRPYEQYF
TRBJ2-1	TRBV4-1	CASSQVGAYNEQFF
TRBJ2-1	TRBV18	CASSPSSWDNEQFF
TRBJ1-1	TRBV12-5	CASGLPGANTEAFF
TRBJ2-7	TRBV7-6	CASSSPRGSGGEQYF